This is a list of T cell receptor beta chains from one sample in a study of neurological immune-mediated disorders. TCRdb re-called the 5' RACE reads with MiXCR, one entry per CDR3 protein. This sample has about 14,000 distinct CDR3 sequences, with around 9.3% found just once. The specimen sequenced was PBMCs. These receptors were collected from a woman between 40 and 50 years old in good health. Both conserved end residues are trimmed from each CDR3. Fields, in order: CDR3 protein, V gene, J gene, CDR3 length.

CDR3: SAPEQGDTEAF
V: TRBV20-1
J: TRBJ1-1
length: 11

CDR3: ASSLVDTQY
V: TRBV12-3/TRBV12-4
J: TRBJ2-3
length: 9

CDR3: SAYDEGTNTEAF
V: TRBV20-1
J: TRBJ1-1
length: 12

CDR3: SARGGGGNQPQH
V: TRBV20-1
J: TRBJ1-5
length: 12

CDR3: ASSRTGSNQPQH
V: TRBV12-3/TRBV12-4
J: TRBJ1-5
length: 12

CDR3: ASSLYSQASRGGYT
V: TRBV5-1
J: TRBJ1-2
length: 14

CDR3: SARASAGWEQY
V: TRBV20-1
J: TRBJ2-7
length: 11

CDR3: ASSSDYGAV
V: TRBV7-9
J: TRBJ1-1
length: 9

CDR3: ASSPTRTEYYSNQPQH
V: TRBV11-2
J: TRBJ1-5
length: 16

CDR3: ASSYRVYTTGELF
V: TRBV6-5
J: TRBJ2-2
length: 13

CDR3: ASSYSQRRTEAF
V: TRBV28
J: TRBJ1-1
length: 12

CDR3: SASPAGRSTDTQY
V: TRBV20-1
J: TRBJ2-3
length: 13

CDR3: ASSFLASNQPQH
V: TRBV27
J: TRBJ1-5
length: 12

CDR3: AIKGAQGGELF
V: TRBV10-3
J: TRBJ2-2
length: 11

CDR3: ASSLLGSQEQF
V: TRBV27
J: TRBJ2-1
length: 11

CDR3: ASRQGYEQY
V: TRBV25-1
J: TRBJ2-7
length: 9

CDR3: ASELRGVYT
V: TRBV28
J: TRBJ1-2
length: 9

CDR3: ASSGGTDYGYT
V: TRBV9
J: TRBJ1-2
length: 11

CDR3: SAGGRVEGLNTGELF
V: TRBV20-1
J: TRBJ2-2
length: 15

CDR3: ASSLQGGYGYT
V: TRBV5-5
J: TRBJ1-2
length: 11

CDR3: SARDGRGGPQY
V: TRBV20-1
J: TRBJ2-5
length: 11

CDR3: AISEGLAGRSAYNEQF
V: TRBV10-3
J: TRBJ2-1
length: 16